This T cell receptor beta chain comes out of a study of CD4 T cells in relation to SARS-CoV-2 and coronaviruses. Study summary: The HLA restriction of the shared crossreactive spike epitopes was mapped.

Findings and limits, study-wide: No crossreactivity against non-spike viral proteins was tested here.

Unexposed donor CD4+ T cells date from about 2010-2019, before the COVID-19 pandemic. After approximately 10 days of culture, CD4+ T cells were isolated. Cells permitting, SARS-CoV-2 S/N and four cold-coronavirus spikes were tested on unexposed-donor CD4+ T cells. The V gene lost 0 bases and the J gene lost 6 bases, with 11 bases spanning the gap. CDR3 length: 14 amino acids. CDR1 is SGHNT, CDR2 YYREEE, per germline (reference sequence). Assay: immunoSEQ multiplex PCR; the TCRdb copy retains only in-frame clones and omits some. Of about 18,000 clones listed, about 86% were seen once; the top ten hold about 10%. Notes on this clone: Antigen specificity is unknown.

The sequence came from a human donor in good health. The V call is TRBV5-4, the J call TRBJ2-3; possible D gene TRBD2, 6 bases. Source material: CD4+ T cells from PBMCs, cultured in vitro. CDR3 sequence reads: CASSLARTMDTQYF. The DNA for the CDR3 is TGTGCCAGCAGCTTGGCCAGGACTATGGATACGCAGTATTTT.